This entry lists 21 T cell receptor beta chains sequenced from one sample in a study of radiation and T cells in renal cell carcinoma. Clones were sequenced by immunoSEQ multiplex PCR, and TCRdb holds only the in-frame ones, with some missing. The profile covers fewer than 200,000 clones, with about 88% appearing a single time and around 11% taken by the ten largest. Time point reported: blood 4 weeks post-SBRT, at nephrectomy. Treatment specified: 15 Gy SBRT to primary tumor, nephrectomy 4 weeks later. Sequenced material: blood, taken from a patient whose treatment included radiotherapy and nephrectomy. The receptors stem from a woman between 45 and 60 years old with renal cell carcinoma.

The chain has TRBV5-5 and TRBJ1-3, with 8 bases that match TRBD1. The V gene's germline CDR1 is SGHKS and CDR2 YYEKEE (reference sequence). The CDR3 spans 17 residues. J lost 0 bases, V lost 4 bases, and 9 bases had no gene match. CDR3 nucleotides: TGTGCCAGCAGCGGGCCGGGACAGGCTTTCTCTGGAAACACCATATATTTT. It codes for CASSGPGQAFSGNTIYF.

The chain combines TRBV7-6 with TRBJ2-2; TRBD1 matches at 7 bases. The CDR3 runs 15 residues. V shed 5 bases, J shed 7 bases, and the junction held 10 bases outside the gene matches. Looked up from germline, CDR1 is SGHVS and CDR2 is FNYEAQ. The CDR3 loop is CASSREYRGGGELFF. CDR3 sequence (DNA): TGTGCCAGCAGCCGGGAATACAGGGGCGGCGGGGAGCTGTTTTTT.

The chain couples TRBV10-3 to TRBJ1-5; D call uncertain. Trimming took off 0 bases at V and 1 base at J, with 16 bases between the two ends. The CDR3 consists of 18 residues. The germline V gene has CDR1 ENHRY and CDR2 SYGVKD. The CDR3 reads CAISESPALGGSNQPQHF. DNA of the CDR3: TGTGCCATCAGTGAGTCCCCCGCTCTTGGTGGAAGCAATCAGCCCCAGCATTTT.

The rearrangement uses TRBV5-1 and TRBJ1-1; D not resolved. Germline V gene lookup returns CDR1 SGHRS and CDR2 YFSETQ. V gave up 4 bases and J gave up 1 base, with 14 bases separating them. The CDR3 is made up of 15 amino acids. CDR3: CASSLERRENTEAFF. Written as DNA, the CDR3 is TGCGCCAGCAGCCTAGAAAGAAGGGAGAACACTGAAGCTTTCTTT.

V usage is TRBV4-2 and J usage is TRBJ2-2; 7 bases are a match to TRBD1. V shed 6 bases and J 0 bases; nucleotides not matched to a gene: 13. Germline values: CDR1 LGHNA, CDR2 YNFKEQ. The CDR3 spans 18 residues. CDR3 nucleotide sequence: TGTGCCAGCAGTCCAGTGGGACAGCGGATTTCGAACACCGGGGAGCTGTTTTTT. Translation: CASSPVGQRISNTGELFF.

This clone was counted only a few times. The V and J genes are TRBV18 and TRBJ1-1; the match to TRBD1 covers 10 bases. The CDR3 has 15 residues. The germline V gene has CDR1 KGHSH and CDR2 LQKENI. The J segment lost 5 bases and the V segment lost 2 bases, leaving 5 bases of the junction unmatched. The CDR3 bases are TGTGCCAGCTCACCAAGACAGGGGGCAGGGACTGAAGCTTTCTTT. It specifies CASSPRQGAGTEAFF.

The chain uses TRBV5-6 and TRBJ2-3; 8 nucleotides agree with TRBD2. The CDR3 is 15 residues long. With V trimmed by 3 bases and J by 3 bases, 6 bases remained unmatched. Germline V lookup: CDR1 SGHDT, CDR2 YYEEEE. CDR3 sequence: CASSSQAGGTDTQYF. CDR3 coding DNA: TGTGCCAGCAGCTCACAGGCGGGGGGAACAGATACGCAGTATTTT.

The chain has TRBV2 and TRBJ1-2, with D uncertain. There are 13 residues in the CDR3. Germline V lookup: CDR1 SNHLY, CDR2 FYNNEI. V lost 2 bases, J lost 1 base, and 5 bases lay in between. CDR3 residues: CASSERSNYGYTF. The CDR3 region has the DNA TGTGCCAGCAGTGAAAGGAGTAACTATGGCTACACCTTC.

This clone was seen only a few times. The V gene is TRBV19, the J gene TRBJ1-1; tentative D call: TRBD1 (5 bases). Per germline, CDR1 LNHDA and CDR2 SQIVND (reference sequence). This CDR3 comprises 15 residues. Trimming removed 4 bases at V and 8 bases at J, with 20 bases between. Written as DNA, the CDR3 is TGTGCCAGTAGTACGAAAGGGGCTTCGGTCTCCGAAGCTTTCTTT. As protein: CASSTKGASVSEAFF.

This clone came up once. Other DNA variants within this sample encode the same CDR3. This chain joins TRBV7-9 and TRBJ2-7; 8 bases map to TRBD1. Trimming cost V 5 bases and J 4 bases; bases outside gene matches: 7. The CDR3 runs to 14 residues. CDR1 and CDR2 from the germline V gene are SEHNR and FQNEAQ (reference sequence). The CDR3 nucleotides read TGTGCCAGCAGCCTTTCAGGGGGCGCGTACGAGCAGTACTTC. This encodes CASSLSGGAYEQYF.

This rearrangement joins TRBV7-2 to TRBJ2-6, with 7 bases aligning to TRBD1. The CDR3 loop spans 17 amino acids. From germline, CDR1 is SGHTA and CDR2 FQGNSA. With V trimmed by 5 bases and J by 0 bases, 7 bases remained unmatched. CDR3 sequence: CASSKDRWASGANVLTF. DNA for the CDR3: TGTGCCAGCAGCAAGGACAGGTGGGCCTCTGGGGCCAACGTCCTGACTTTC. Combining the CDR3 with reference TRBV7-2 and TRBJ2-6 gives the whole variable domain GAGVSQSPSNKVTEKGKDVELRCDPISGHTALYWYRQSLGQGLEFLIYFQGNSAPDKSGLPSDRFSAERTGGSVSTLTIQRTQQEDSAVYLCASSKDRWASGANVLTFGAGSRLTVL.

This clone has more than one count but fewer than ten. This chain uses TRBV4-3 with TRBJ1-1; 7 nucleotides agree with TRBD1. Per the germline V gene, CDR1 is LGHNA and CDR2 is YSLEER. J gave up 10 bases and V 5 bases, and 10 bases lay outside the gene matches. The CDR3 runs to 13 residues. CDR3 DNA: TGCGCCAGCAGCGCCGGGACAGCCCTGGGAGCTTTCTTT. Encoded protein: CASSAGTALGAFF.

The V call is TRBV6-5, the J call TRBJ2-7; TRBD1 is a possible D gene (5 bases). CDR3 length equals 14 residues. The ends were cut back, 6 bases at V and 3 bases at J, with 15 bases in the middle. In germline, CDR1 is MNHEY, CDR2 SVGAGI. CDR3 region: CASRVQDTDYEQYF. As DNA, the CDR3 is TGTGCCAGCAGGGTCCAGGACACTGACTACGAGCAGTACTTC.

The V call is TRBV2, the J call TRBJ1-1, with TRBD1 matching over 9 bases. Germline-derived CDR1 and CDR2 are SNHLY and FYNNEI. The CDR3 consists of 14 residues. Losses at the gene ends were 6 bases for V and 0 bases for J; bases not matched to a gene: 2. The CDR3 nucleotides are TGTGCCAGCAGGGGACAGGGTTTGAACACTGAAGCTTTCTTT. Protein: CASRGQGLNTEAFF.

This clone was recorded once. Written as DNA, the CDR3 is TGTGCCAGCAGCCCCAGCCCCTCCAATTCACCCCTCCACTTT. Its protein product is CASSPSPSNSPLHF. The rearrangement joins TRBV11-2 to TRBJ1-6; D is ambiguous. V lost 5 bases, J lost 7 bases, and 12 bases lay in between. The germline V gene encodes CDR1 SGHAT and CDR2 FQNNGV. The CDR3 sequence is 14 residues long.

The CDR3 spells CASSPQDYEQYF. The CDR3 nucleotides are TGTGCCAGCTCACCCCAGGACTACGAGCAGTACTTC. This chain links TRBV18 with TRBJ2-7; D remains ambiguous. This CDR3 contains 12 residues. Germline CDR1 and CDR2: KGHSH and LQKENI. Trimming stripped 3 bases from V and 3 bases from J, with 6 bases between.

This clone was counted a few times. The chain employs TRBV5-1 and TRBJ1-3; D is uncertain. The V gene lost 7 bases and the J gene lost 0 bases, with 8 bases spanning the gap. CDR1 is SGHRS and CDR2 is YFSETQ in the germline V gene. The CDR3 has 13 residues. The CDR3 region is CASQDLSGNTIYF. Written as DNA, the CDR3 is TGCGCCAGCCAGGATCTCTCTGGAAACACCATATATTTT. The variable domain in full, completed from reference TRBV5-1 and TRBJ1-3, reads KAGVTQTPRYLIKTRGQQVTLSCSPISGHRSVSWYQQTPGQGLQFLFEYFSETQRNKGNFPGRFSGRQFSNSRSEMNVSTLELGDSALYLCASQDLSGNTIYFGEGSWLTVV.

The genes are TRBV7-6 and TRBJ1-4, with D unclear. The CDR3 totals 15 residues. Germline loops: CDR1 SGHVS, CDR2 FNYEAQ. V was clipped by 5 bases and J by 0 bases, with 10 bases between them. The CDR3: CASSKDGATNEKLFF. CDR3 sequence (DNA): TGTGCCAGCAGCAAAGACGGTGCAACTAATGAAAAACTGTTTTTT.

This chain connects TRBV13 to TRBJ1-6; a possible D gene is TRBD1 (5 bases). With 7 bases removed from V and 9 bases from J, the gap between germline ends came to 13 bases. The CDR3 is 13 residues long. Germline V gene data show CDR1 as PRHDT and CDR2 as FYEKMQ (reference sequence). The CDR3 bases are TGTGCCAGCAAAGGGCAGGGAAGTTCACCCCTCCACTTT. This translates into CASKGQGSSPLHF.

Here the CDR3 DNA reads TGCGCCAGCAGCCCCGCCGGGACTACCACCCAAGAGACCCAGTACTTC. Translation: CASSPAGTTTQETQYF. The V gene is TRBV5-1, the J gene TRBJ2-5; 7 bases are a match to TRBD2. In germline, CDR1 is SGHRS, CDR2 YFSETQ. After removal of 4 bases from V and 1 base from J, the junction contained 10 bases not matched to a gene. The CDR3 spans 16 residues.

V gene TRBV5-4 combines with J gene TRBJ1-2, with no clear D. Between the trimmed V and J ends, which lost 3 bases and 6 bases, there was a span of 15 bases. The CDR3 sequence is 14 residues long. Germline-derived CDR1 and CDR2 are SGHNT and YYREEE (reference sequence). The CDR3 DNA reads as TGTGCCAGCAGCTCCACAGTTAGAGTGGATGGCTACACCTTC. Its translation is CASSSTVRVDGYTF. The full variable domain, with the rest looked up from reference TRBV5-4 and TRBJ1-2, is ETGVTQSPTHLIKTRGQQVTLRCSSQSGHNTVSWYQQALGQGPQFIFQYYREEENGRGNFPPRFSGLQFPNYSSELNVNALELDDSALYLCASSSTVRVDGYTFGSGTRLTVV.